This T cell receptor beta chain was retrieved from a study of blood T cell repertoires in COVID-19. Study-level information: PBMCs, B-cell-depleted T cells, or T cells provided the cDNA or gDNA that made up the material.

Authors' processing steps: The assay estimated nucleated cells by amplifying reference gene primers. Clones were read by immunoSEQ multiplex PCR, and TCRdb kept only the in-frame ones, dropping some. For V, J and clone size, that table is used; D and trimming come from the DNA. The data show approximately 260,000 clones, 70% to 90% seen once. V was pared by 8 bases and J by 8 bases, with 16 bases between. Germline V gene sequence: CDR1 SNHLY, CDR2 FYNNEI. This CDR3 region has 13 residues. The material sequenced was peripheral blood. This chain joins TRBV2 and TRBJ2-1; D is possibly TRBD2 (7 bases). This clonotype originated in a woman between 70 and 85 years old with acute or convalescent COVID-19. CDR3 sequence reads: CASGRGGLDEQFF. The CDR3 DNA sequence: TGTGCCAGCGGGAGGGGGGGTCTCGATGAGCAGTTCTTC. Using reference TRBV2 and TRBJ2-1 for the parts outside the CDR3, the full variable domain is EPEVTQTPSHQVTQMGQEVILRCVPISNHLYFYWYRQILGQKVEFLVSFYNNEISEKSEIFDDQFSVERPDGSNFTLKIRSTKLEDSAMYFCASGRGGLDEQFFGPGTRLTVL.